This T cell receptor (beta chain) was documented in a study of blood T cell repertoires in COVID-19. The CDR3 extends over 13 amino acids. V was pared by 5 bases and J by 7 bases, with 12 bases between. CDR1 and CDR2 from the germline V gene are MNHEY and SMNVEV (reference sequence). Clones were read by immunoSEQ multiplex PCR, and TCRdb kept only the in-frame ones, dropping some. Seen here are approximately 350,000 clones, about 86% observed once, and the top ten hold 3%. The genes are TRBV27 and TRBJ1-5; a possible D gene is TRBD1 (6 bases). The TCR sequence derives from a young man with active or convalescent COVID-19. The sample consisted of peripheral blood. CDR3 in amino acids: CASSPGARQPQHF. The CDR3 nucleotides read TGTGCCAGCAGTCCAGGGGCCAGACAGCCCCAGCATTTT.